These T cell receptor beta chains were read from a single sample in a study of OX40 agonist ivuxolimab in advanced cancers. The assay was immunoSEQ multiplex PCR, and TCRdb's table has in-frame clones only and misses some. The table records some 79,000 clones, about 94% of them present only once. Sample: CD4+ or CD8+ T cells sorted from blood, taken in a trial of the OX40 agonist ivuxolimab. The receptors were sampled from an adult with an advanced solid tumor such as melanoma, head and neck, liver or kidney cancer. The CDR3 runs from the conserved cysteine through the conserved F or W. The D gene is left open where the match is weak. Size is omitted from some rows. Given values are once, few, many or a class for expanded clones.

d_call cdr3_length clone_size j_call v_call cdr3_nt cdr3_aa
NA 14 NA TRBJ1-1 TRBV6-1 TGTGCCAGCAGTGAAGGGGGGCTGAACACTGAAGCTTTCTTT CASSEGGLNTEAFF
TRBD2 17 NA TRBJ2-5 TRBV5-1 TGCGCCAGCAGCTTGGGGACTAGCGGGAGGGACCAAGAGACCCAGTACTTC CASSLGTSGRDQETQYF
TRBD1 15 NA TRBJ1-3 TRBV29-1 TGCAGCGTTCAGGGGACTGACAGGGCTGGAAACACCATATATTTT CSVQGTDRAGNTIYF
TRBD2 16 NA TRBJ2-2 TRBV5-4 TGTGCCAGCAGCCCGGGGGACTATGGGATCACCGGGGAGCTGTTTTTT CASSPGDYGITGELFF
NA 14 few TRBJ2-3 TRBV4-1 TGCGCCAGCAGCCGTCTGTGGGGCACAGATACGCAGTATTTT CASSRLWGTDTQYF
NA 15 NA TRBJ2-5 TRBV5-1 TGCGCCAGCAGCTTGGGTCCGGGAGCAAAAGAGACCCAGTACTTC CASSLGPGAKETQYF
NA 15 NA TRBJ1-2 TRBV7-2 TGTGCCAGCAGCTTAGAAGGAAGTGCTAACTATGGCTACACCTTC CASSLEGSANYGYTF
NA 13 NA TRBJ2-7 TRBV30 TGTGCCTGGACCCCCGGGACAATCTACGAGCAGTACTTC CAWTPGTIYEQYF
NA 16 NA TRBJ2-4 TRBV7-2 TGTGCCAGCAGCCCCCTAACAGCCAAAGCCAAAAACATTCAGTACTTC CASSPLTAKAKNIQYF
NA 14 NA TRBJ1-5 TRBV4-2 TGTGCCAGCAGCCAAGTGTCAGAAGAACAGCCCCAGCATTTT CASSQVSEEQPQHF
NA 12 NA TRBJ2-5 TRBV25-1 TGTGCCAGCAGGGAGGGCGGGGAGACCCAGTACTTC CASREGGETQYF
TRBD2 18 NA TRBJ2-5 TRBV2 TGTGCCAGCAGCTCAAACCATGGACTAGCGGGCCTCCAAGAGACCCAGTACTTC CASSSNHGLAGLQETQYF
NA 14 NA TRBJ2-1 TRBV9 TGTGCCAGCTCCCGGGGTAGATCCTACAATGAGCAGTTCTTC CASSRGRSYNEQFF
NA 16 NA TRBJ2-4 TRBV2 TGTGCCAGCAGTGACGCGGGCAGTCTAGCCAAAAACATTCAGTACTTC CASSDAGSLAKNIQYF
TRBD1 14 once TRBJ1-1 TRBV10-3 TGTGCCATCAGGACGGACAGGGTAGGGACTGAAGCTTTCTTT CAIRTDRVGTEAFF
NA 12 NA TRBJ2-5 TRBV7-9 TGTGCCAGCAGTACCGGCCAAGAGACCCAGTACTTC CASSTGQETQYF